A selection of T cell receptor beta chains follows, all from one sample in a study of blood T cell repertoires in COVID-19. Profiling relied on immunoSEQ multiplex PCR, and the TCRdb table lists in-frame clones only, not all of them. The sample lists about 190,000 clones; roughly 80% were seen once. Sequenced input: peripheral blood. These receptors were collected from a woman aged 50 to 60 with acute or convalescent COVID-19. Both conserved end residues are part of each CDR3. The D gene is left open where the match is weak. Some rows have no size entry. The others give once, few or many, or a class for an expanded clone.

.,TRBV9,TRBJ2-5,.,TGTGCCAGCAGCCGCGGAGGGCTCCAAGAGACCCAGTACTTC,CASSRGGLQETQYF
.,TRBV7-2,TRBJ1-1,.,TGTGCCAGCAGCTACAGGGTGAACACTGAAGCTTTCTTT,CASSYRVNTEAFF
.,TRBV7-8,TRBJ1-5,.,TGTGCCAGCAGCTTAGGACCGAGGGGCAATCAGCCCCAGCATTTT,CASSLGPRGNQPQHF
.,TRBV10-3,TRBJ1-1,.,TGTGCCATCAGGGCCTCGCCCCCCCGAGGGACTGAAGCTTTCTTT,CAIRASPPRGTEAFF
.,TRBV28,TRBJ1-2,.,TGTGCCACCCGGGATGGGGGGGGCTCCTATGGCTACACCTTC,CATRDGGGSYGYTF
.,TRBV7-2,TRBJ2-7,.,TGTGCCAGCAGTCAGCAGGCGGGCAGCGCATCCTACGAGCAGTACTTC,CASSQQAGSASYEQYF
.,TRBV24-1,TRBJ2-1,.,TGTGCCACCAGTGATCAACTAGGGGGCAATGAGCAGTTCTTC,CATSDQLGGNEQFF
.,TRBV4-2,TRBJ1-6,TRBD1,TGTGCCAGCAGCCAAGGAACAGGGGTCGGATCACCCCTCCACTTT,CASSQGTGVGSPLHF
.,TRBV15,TRBJ2-3,.,TGTGCCACCGCAGGGGGGCCCGTTGTCAGGACGCAGTATTTT,CATAGGPVVRTQYF
.,TRBV30,TRBJ2-1,.,TGTGCCTTAAGGACAGCACGGGACGACTACAATGAGCAGTTCTTC,CALRTARDDYNEQFF
few,TRBV3-1/TRBV3-2,TRBJ2-1,TRBD2,TGTGCCAGCAGCCAAGATCGGGGTGGAGTAGCGGGGGGCTTAACCTACAATGAGCAGTTCTTC,CASSQDRGGVAGGLTYNEQFF
.,TRBV5-1,TRBJ2-3,TRBD1,TGCGCCAGCAGCTTGGGACAGGGGAACAGAGATACGCAGTATTTT,CASSLGQGNRDTQYF
.,TRBV19,TRBJ2-2,.,TGTGCCAGTAGTTCCCAGAAGACAGGTTATAGCGGGGAGCTGTTTTTT,CASSSQKTGYSGELFF
.,TRBV5-6,TRBJ1-1,.,TGTGCCAGCAGCTCCCGACAGCTGATAATGAACACTGAAGCTTTCTTT,CASSSRQLIMNTEAFF
.,TRBV11-3,TRBJ2-2,.,TGTGCCAGCAGCTTAGATCCCGGGGTGAACACCGGGGAGCTGTTTTTT,CASSLDPGVNTGELFF
.,TRBV5-6,TRBJ1-2,.,TGTGCCAGCAGCCCTCGGGGAAACTATGGCTACACCTTC,CASSPRGNYGYTF
.,TRBV12-3/TRBV12-4,TRBJ2-3,.,TGTGCCAGCAGACCAGGGGGCACAGATACGCAGTATTTT,CASRPGGTDTQYF
.,TRBV20-1,TRBJ1-2,.,TGCAGTGCTAGGGCCAACTATGGCTACACCTTC,CSARANYGYTF
.,TRBV30,TRBJ2-3,TRBD2,TGTGCCTGGAGTGTTGGACTAGGTACGGGCACAGATACGCAGTATTTT,CAWSVGLGTGTDTQYF
few,TRBV28,TRBJ1-1,TRBD1,TGTGCCAGCAGCGATGACAGGGGAGTGCGCCCTGAAGCTTTCTTT,CASSDDRGVRPEAFF
.,TRBV6-6,TRBJ1-5,.,TGTGCCAGCAGTTACTCAATAGTTAGCAATCAGCCCCAGCATTTT,CASSYSIVSNQPQHF
.,TRBV4-1,TRBJ2-7,TRBD2,TGCGCCAGCAGTCTTGGGACTAGCGGGAGGGTTTCTGCAGAGCAGTACTTC,CASSLGTSGRVSAEQYF
.,TRBV25-1,TRBJ2-5,TRBD1,TGTGCCAGCCAAAGGGACAGGGATTTTGGGACCCAGTACTTC,CASQRDRDFGTQYF
.,TRBV20-1,TRBJ1-2,.,TGCAGTGCTAGTACTCTACAGGGCCGGAATGGCTACACCTTC,CSASTLQGRNGYTF
.,TRBV7-9,TRBJ2-1,TRBD2,TGTGCCAGCAGCCCTCTAGCGGCCCTAGCCAATGAGCAGTTCTTC,CASSPLAALANEQFF
.,TRBV4-3,TRBJ2-3,.,TGCGCCAGCAGCCAGATTAGGGGCGGGGCTAGCACAGATACGCAGTATTTT,CASSQIRGGASTDTQYF
.,TRBV5-1,TRBJ2-5,.,TGCGCCAGCAGCTTAGGGCAGCGGACGGCCTTTGAGACCCAGTACTTC,CASSLGQRTAFETQYF
.,TRBV5-1,TRBJ2-3,TRBD1,TGCGCCAGCAGCCTAGGGGGGACAGGGGCAGATACGCAGTATTTT,CASSLGGTGADTQYF
.,TRBV11-2,TRBJ2-7,.,TGTGCCAGCAGCTTAGGAGGCTTAGGCCTGCAATACGAGCAGTACTTC,CASSLGGLGLQYEQYF
.,TRBV5-5,TRBJ1-5,.,TGTGCCAGCAGCGGCGGGGGAGGAAATCAGCCCCAGCATTTT,CASSGGGGNQPQHF
.,TRBV5-8,TRBJ2-3,.,TGTGCCAGCAGCGTACTTTACACAGATACGCAGTATTTT,CASSVLYTDTQYF